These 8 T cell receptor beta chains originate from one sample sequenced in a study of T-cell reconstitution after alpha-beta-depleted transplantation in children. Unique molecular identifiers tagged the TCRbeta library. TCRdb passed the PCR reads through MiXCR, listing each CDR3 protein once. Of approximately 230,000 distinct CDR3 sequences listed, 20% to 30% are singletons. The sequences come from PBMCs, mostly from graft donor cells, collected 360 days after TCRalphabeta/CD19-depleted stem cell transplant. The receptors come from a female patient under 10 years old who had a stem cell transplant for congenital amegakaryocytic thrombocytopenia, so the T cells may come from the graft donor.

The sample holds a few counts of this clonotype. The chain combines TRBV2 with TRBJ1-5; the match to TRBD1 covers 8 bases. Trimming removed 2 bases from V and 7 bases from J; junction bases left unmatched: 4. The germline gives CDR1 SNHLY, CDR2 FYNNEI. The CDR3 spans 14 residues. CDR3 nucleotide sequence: TGTGCCAGCAGTGAACAGGGGGCTCGGCAGCCCCAGCATTTT. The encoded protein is CASSEQGARQPQHF.

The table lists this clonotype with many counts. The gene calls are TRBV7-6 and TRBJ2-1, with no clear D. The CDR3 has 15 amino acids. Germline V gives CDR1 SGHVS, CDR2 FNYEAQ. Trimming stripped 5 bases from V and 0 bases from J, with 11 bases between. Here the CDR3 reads CASSARQSSYNEQFF. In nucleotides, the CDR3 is TGTGCCAGCAGCGCCCGTCAGAGCTCCTACAATGAGCAGTTCTTC.

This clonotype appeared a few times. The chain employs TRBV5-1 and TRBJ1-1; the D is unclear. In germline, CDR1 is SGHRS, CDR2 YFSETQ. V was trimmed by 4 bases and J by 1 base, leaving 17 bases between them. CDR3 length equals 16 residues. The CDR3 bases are TGCGCCAGCAGCCCAGTAATAGGACGCCAGAACACTGAAGCTTTCTTT. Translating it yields CASSPVIGRQNTEAFF.

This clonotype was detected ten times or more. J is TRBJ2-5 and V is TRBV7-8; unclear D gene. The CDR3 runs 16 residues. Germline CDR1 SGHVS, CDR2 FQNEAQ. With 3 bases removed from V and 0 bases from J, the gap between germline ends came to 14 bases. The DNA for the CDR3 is TGTGCCAGCAGCTTCCCCGGGTGGTCAGACCAAGAGACCCAGTACTTC. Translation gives CASSFPGWSDQETQYF.

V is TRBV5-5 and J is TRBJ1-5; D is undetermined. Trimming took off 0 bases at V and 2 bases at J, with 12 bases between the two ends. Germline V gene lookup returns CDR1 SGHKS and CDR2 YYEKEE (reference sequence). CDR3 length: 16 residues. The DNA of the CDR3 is TGTGCCAGCAGCTTGGCCTGGCAGGTGGGCAATCAGCCCCAGCATTTT. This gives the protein CASSLAWQVGNQPQHF.

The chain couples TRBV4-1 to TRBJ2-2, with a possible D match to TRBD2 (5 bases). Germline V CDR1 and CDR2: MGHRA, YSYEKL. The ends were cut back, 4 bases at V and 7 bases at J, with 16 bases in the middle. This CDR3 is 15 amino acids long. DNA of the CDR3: TGCGCCAGCAGCCCGAGAGGGCTTTCGGACGGGGAGCTGTTTTTT. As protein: CASSPRGLSDGELFF.

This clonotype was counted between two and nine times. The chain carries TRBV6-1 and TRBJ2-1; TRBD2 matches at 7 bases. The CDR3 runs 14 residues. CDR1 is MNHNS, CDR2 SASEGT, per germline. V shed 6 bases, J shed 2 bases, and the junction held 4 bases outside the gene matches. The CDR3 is CASSRRGTYNEQFF. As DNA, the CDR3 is TGTGCCAGCAGCAGGCGGGGGACCTACAATGAGCAGTTCTTC.

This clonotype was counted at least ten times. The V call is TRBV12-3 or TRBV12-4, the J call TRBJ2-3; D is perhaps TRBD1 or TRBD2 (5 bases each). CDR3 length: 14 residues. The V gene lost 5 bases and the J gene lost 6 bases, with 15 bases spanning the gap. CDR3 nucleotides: TGTGCCAGCAGTCGCCGGGACGACAGCGATACGCAGTATTTT. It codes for CASSRRDDSDTQYF.